This TCR beta chain was profiled in a study of cytomegalovirus exposure and HLA in healthy donors. Study-level points and caveats: Sequencing likely caused a cluster of highly shared sequence variants. TCR beta V- and J-gene trimming was later associated with a missense DCLRE1C variant. In presence/absence analyses, roughly uniform sequencing depth across donors was assumed.

A note on this clone: Its antigen is undetermined.

The CDR3 runs 15 residues. CDR1 and CDR2 (germline): LNHDA, SQIVND (reference sequence). J was trimmed by 5 bases and V by 3 bases; bases with no gene match: 4. PCR primers comprised 60 Vbeta and 13 Jbeta primers. Sequencing was performed with immunoSEQ multiplex PCR; in TCRdb, only in-frame clones are kept and a portion is missing. The sample lists about 78,000 clones, approximately 77% occurring once. Donors in the study were healthy people who gave bone marrow. Material for sequencing was PBMCs. The sequence was obtained from a woman aged 40 to 49 in good health and CMV-seropositive. The chain uses TRBV19 and TRBJ2-7, with TRBD2 identical over 13 bases. The CDR3 region has the DNA TGTGCCAGTAGTATGGGACTAGCGGGAAGTAACGAGCAGTACTTC. Its protein is CASSMGLAGSNEQYF.